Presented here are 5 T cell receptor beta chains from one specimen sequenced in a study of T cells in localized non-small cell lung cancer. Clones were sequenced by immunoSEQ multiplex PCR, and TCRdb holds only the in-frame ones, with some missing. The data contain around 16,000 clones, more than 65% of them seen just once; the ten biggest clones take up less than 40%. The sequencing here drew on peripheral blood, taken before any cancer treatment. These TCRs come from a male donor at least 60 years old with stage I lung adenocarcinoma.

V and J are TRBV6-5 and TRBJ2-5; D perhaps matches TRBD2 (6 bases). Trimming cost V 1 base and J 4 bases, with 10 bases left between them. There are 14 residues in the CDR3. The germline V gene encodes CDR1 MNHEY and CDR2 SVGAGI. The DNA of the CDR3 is TGTGCCAGCAGTTACTTGGGGGGTAGAGAGACCCAGTACTTC. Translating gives CASSYLGGRETQYF.

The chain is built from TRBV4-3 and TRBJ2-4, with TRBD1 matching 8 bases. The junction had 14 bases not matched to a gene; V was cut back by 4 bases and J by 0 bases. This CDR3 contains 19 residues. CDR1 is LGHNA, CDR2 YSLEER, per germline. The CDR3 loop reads CASSPQTGAPFLAKNIQYF. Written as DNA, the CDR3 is TGCGCCAGCAGCCCGCAGACAGGGGCCCCATTTCTAGCCAAAAACATTCAGTACTTC.

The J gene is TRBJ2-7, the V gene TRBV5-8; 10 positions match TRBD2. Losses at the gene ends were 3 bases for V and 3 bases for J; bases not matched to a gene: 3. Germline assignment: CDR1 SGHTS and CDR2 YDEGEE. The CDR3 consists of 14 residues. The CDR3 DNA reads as TGTGCCAGCAGCTCCGGGACTAGCGACTACGAGCAGTACTTC. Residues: CASSSGTSDYEQYF.

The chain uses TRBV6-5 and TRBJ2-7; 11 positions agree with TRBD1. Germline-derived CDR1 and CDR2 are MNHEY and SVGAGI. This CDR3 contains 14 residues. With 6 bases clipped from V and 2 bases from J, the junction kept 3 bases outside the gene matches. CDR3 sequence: CASSPGQGAYEQYF. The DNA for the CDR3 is TGTGCCAGCAGCCCGGGACAGGGGGCCTACGAGCAGTACTTC.

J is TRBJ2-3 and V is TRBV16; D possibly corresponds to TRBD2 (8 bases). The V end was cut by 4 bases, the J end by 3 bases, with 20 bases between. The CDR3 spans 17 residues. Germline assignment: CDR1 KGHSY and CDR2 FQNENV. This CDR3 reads CASSPRGGTEKTDTQYF. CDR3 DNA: TGTGCCAGCAGCCCCCGGGGGGGGACAGAGAAGACAGATACGCAGTATTTT.